This T cell receptor (beta chain) emerged from a study of neurological immune-mediated disorders. TCRdb ran MiXCR on the 5' RACE reads and lists one entry per CDR3 protein. Here the sample spans about 46,000 distinct CDR3 sequences, 4% to 5.5% being singletons. V dropped 0 bases and J dropped 4; count of bases not matched to a gene: 13. CDR3 length: 17 amino acids. Per the germline V gene, CDR1 is DFQATT and CDR2 is SNEGSKA (reference sequence). The receptor was isolated from a woman aged 55-69 years with multiple sclerosis. Sequenced input: PBMCs. This rearrangement joins TRBV20-1 to TRBJ1-1; TRBD1 matches 8 bases. The CDR3 spells CSAREDRALRGTTEAFF. For the CDR3, the DNA is TGCAGTGCTAGAGAGGACAGGGCCCTCCGCGGGACCACTGAAGCTTTCTTT.